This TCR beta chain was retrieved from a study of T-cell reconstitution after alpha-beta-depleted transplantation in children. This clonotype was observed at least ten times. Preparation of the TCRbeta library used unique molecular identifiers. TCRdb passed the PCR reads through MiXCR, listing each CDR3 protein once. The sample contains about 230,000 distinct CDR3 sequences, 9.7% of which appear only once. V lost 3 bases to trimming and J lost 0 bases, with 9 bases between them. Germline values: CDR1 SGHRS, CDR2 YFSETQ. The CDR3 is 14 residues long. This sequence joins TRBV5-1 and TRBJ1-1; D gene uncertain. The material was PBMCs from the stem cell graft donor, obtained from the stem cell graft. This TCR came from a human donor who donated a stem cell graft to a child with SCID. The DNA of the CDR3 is TGCGCCAGCAGCTCGAGTGTGATGAACACTGAAGCTTTCTTT. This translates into CASSSSVMNTEAFF.